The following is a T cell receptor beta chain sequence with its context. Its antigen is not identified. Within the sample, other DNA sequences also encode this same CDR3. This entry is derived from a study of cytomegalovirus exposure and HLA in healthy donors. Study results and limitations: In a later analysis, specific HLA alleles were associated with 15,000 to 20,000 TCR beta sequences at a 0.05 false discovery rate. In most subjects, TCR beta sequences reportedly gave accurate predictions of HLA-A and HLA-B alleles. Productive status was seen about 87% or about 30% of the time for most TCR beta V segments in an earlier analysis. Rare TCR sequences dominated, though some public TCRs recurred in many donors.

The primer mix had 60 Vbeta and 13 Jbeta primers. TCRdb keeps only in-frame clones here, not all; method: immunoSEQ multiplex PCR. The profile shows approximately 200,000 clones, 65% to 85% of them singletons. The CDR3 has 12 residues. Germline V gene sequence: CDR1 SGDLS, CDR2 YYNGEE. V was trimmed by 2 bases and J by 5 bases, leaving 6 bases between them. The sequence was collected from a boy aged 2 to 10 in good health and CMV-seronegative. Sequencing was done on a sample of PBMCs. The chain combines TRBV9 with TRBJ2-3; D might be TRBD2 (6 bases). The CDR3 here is CASSVGGDTQYF. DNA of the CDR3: TGTGCCAGCAGCGTCGGGGGAGATACGCAGTATTTT.